The following is a T cell receptor beta chain sequence with its context. Its matching antigen is unknown. One junction end disagrees with the germline gene, perhaps due to a read error. The CDR3 is made up of 18 amino acids. Germline V gives CDR1 MGHRA, CDR2 YSYEKL. The sample comes from a study of T cell repertoires in cytomegalovirus infection. Study information: Indications of both CMV infection and matching HLA type were provided by public TCR beta signatures.

TCRdb passed the reads through MiXCR, listing each CDR3 protein once. The table has some 200,000 distinct CDR3 sequences, roughly two fifths seen once; the top ten hold approximately 59%. The rearrangement links TRBV4-1 to TRBJ2-2; 7 positions agree with TRBD2. The sample in question was CD8+ T cells from cultured PBMCs, obtained from culture after CMV antigen stimulation. The receptor's source is a human donor in good health (CMV status not recorded). Some clones in this sample may be carry-over from other donors' samples. CDR3 DNA sequence: TGCGCCAGCAGCCAAGAGTCTAGCGGTTACCTAGCTCCCGGGGAGCGGTTTTTT. Translation gives CASSQESSGYLAPGERFF.